Listed here are 4 T cell receptor beta chains from one sample, sequenced in a study of shared clonotypes between healthy human individuals (dated by TCRdb to about 2020). The library relied on the immunoSEQ multiplex PCR assay. TCRdb obtained this table from immuneACCESS and retained in-frame rearrangements with V and J assigned. These tables miss some clones; where compared with another copy, unresolved V genes account for less than half of the shortfall, and the remainder is unexplained. The sample includes 2 million to 3 million clones, with more than 85% observed a single time. Around 0.4% of the sample lies in the top ten. The sample was naive CD4+ T cells from PBMCs. This specimen's cell subset or site label, interpreted: CD45RA+ positively selected. The receptors stem from a man between 18 and 35 years old in good health. Some clones in this sample may be carry-over from other donors' samples.

The V gene is TRBV7-2, the J gene TRBJ1-1; no firm D call. Trimming took 1 base from V and 4 from J, leaving 19 bases between them. Germline CDR1 reads SGHTA; CDR2 reads FQGNSA. CDR3 length: 17 residues. CDR3 loop: CASSLVLTSSTGTEAFF. Here the CDR3 DNA reads TGTGCCAGCAGCTTAGTGTTAACTTCCTCGACGGGCACTGAAGCTTTCTTT.

The chain is built from TRBV5-1 and TRBJ2-6; 8 bases line up with TRBD2. This CDR3 has 19 amino acids. Germline loops: CDR1 SGHRS, CDR2 YFSETQ. Trimming cost V 4 bases and J 3 bases; bases outside gene matches: 15. CDR3 residues: CASSPAGGGIVGGANVLTF. The CDR3 DNA sequence: TGCGCCAGCAGCCCGGCCGGGGGGGGTATCGTTGGTGGGGCCAACGTCCTGACTTTC.

The rearrangement joins TRBV7-3 to TRBJ2-6; D is possibly TRBD1 (5 bases). CDR1 and CDR2 (germline): SGHTA, FQGTGA. This CDR3 has 16 amino acids. V gave up 2 bases and J gave up 2 bases, with 10 bases separating them. CDR3 sequence: CASSLGRAPGANVLTF. The CDR3 DNA reads TGTGCCAGCAGCTTAGGCAGGGCCCCTGGGGCCAACGTCCTGACTTTC.

The gene calls are TRBV6-4 and TRBJ2-4; no clear D. CDR1 and CDR2 from the germline V gene are MRHNA and SNTAGT. Trimming removed 4 bases from V and 1 base from J, with 5 bases in between. This CDR3 has 13 amino acids. CDR3 bases: TGTGCCAGCAGTGGAGTGGCCAAAAACATTCAGTACTTC. This gives the protein CASSGVAKNIQYF.